The 14 T cell receptor beta chains listed next were all sequenced from one sample in a study of OX40 agonist ivuxolimab in advanced cancers. Clones were sequenced by immunoSEQ multiplex PCR, and TCRdb holds only the in-frame ones, with some missing. This table has tens of thousands of clones, about nine tenths appearing once. The sequencing here drew on CD4+ or CD8+ T cells sorted from blood, taken in a trial of the OX40 agonist ivuxolimab. The receptors were gathered from an adult with an advanced solid tumor such as melanoma, head and neck, liver or kidney cancer.

The rearrangement joins TRBV6-5 to TRBJ1-2; no clear D. The CDR3 is 12 residues long. Germline CDR1 MNHEY, CDR2 SVGAGI. The germline V and J ends were trimmed by 5 bases and 8 bases, with 12 bases remaining between them. Written as DNA, the CDR3 is TGTGCCAGCAGTCCCTTAGGTAGGGGCTACACCTTC. Residues: CASSPLGRGYTF.

In DNA form, the CDR3 reads TGTGCCAGCAGCCAACCGGGACTGAGTGAAAAACTGTTTTTT. Translation gives CASSQPGLSEKLFF. The chain has TRBV14 and TRBJ1-4; possibly TRBD1 for D (5 bases). In germline, CDR1 is SGHDN, CDR2 FVKESK. V gave up 2 bases and J gave up 7 bases, with 11 bases separating them. The CDR3 has 14 amino acids.

This clone has only one observation. J is TRBJ1-2 and V is TRBV28; no reliable D call. The CDR3 runs 11 residues. V lost 6 bases and J 7 bases, leaving 9 bases between the germline ends. Germline V gene sequence: CDR1 MDHEN, CDR2 SYDVKM. In nucleotides, the CDR3 is TGTGCCAGCAGAAGGGCGCTTGGCTACACCTTC. This gives the protein CASRRALGYTF.

Notes on this clone: Compared with germline, one end of the junction differs, possibly owing to a read error. The chain employs TRBV2 and TRBJ2-7; 8 positions agree with TRBD2. The CDR3 is made up of 14 amino acids. CDR1 and CDR2 from the germline V gene are SNHLY and FYNNEI. CDR3 residues: CASSEVRREAWRDF. The CDR3 coding sequence is TGTGCCAGCAGTGAAGTTCGGCGGGAGGCTTGGAGGGACTTC.

The V and J genes are TRBV4-2 and TRBJ2-1, with TRBD1 as a possible D gene (6 bases). The germline gives CDR1 LGHNA, CDR2 YNFKEQ. The CDR3 is 15 residues long. V dropped 1 base and J dropped 1 base, with 8 bases sitting between them. The CDR3, as DNA: TGTGCCAGCAGCCAAGGAGGGGGTTCCTACAATGAGCAGTTCTTC. Translating gives CASSQGGGSYNEQFF.

V usage is TRBV28 and J usage is TRBJ2-7, with 7 bases identical to TRBD1. The CDR3 consists of 14 residues. CDR1 is MDHEN and CDR2 is SYDVKM in the germline V gene. Unmatched junction bases numbered 5, after V lost 5 bases and J lost 1 base. In DNA form, the CDR3 reads TGTGCCAGCAGTCCCCCGGGACAGTCCTACGAGCAGTACTTC. Its translation is CASSPPGQSYEQYF. Filled out from reference TRBV28 and TRBJ2-7, the complete variable domain reads DVKVTQSSRYLVKRTGEKVFLECVQDMDHENMFWYRQDPGLGLRLIYFSYDVKMKEKGDIPEGYSVSREKKERFSLILESASTNQTSMYLCASSPPGQSYEQYFGPGTRLTVT.

In DNA form, the CDR3 reads TGTGCCAGCAGTTATTTAACTAGCGGGATCTCCTACGAGCAGTACTTC. Translated: CASSYLTSGISYEQYF. The chain recombines TRBV6-5 with TRBJ2-7, with 10 bases identical to TRBD2. Germline CDR1 is MNHEY and CDR2 is SVGAGI. The CDR3 consists of 16 residues. With V trimmed by 3 bases and J by 0 bases, 5 bases remained unmatched.

This clone was picked up one time. The chain joins TRBV7-8 to TRBJ2-5; 7 bases line up with TRBD1. Germline values: CDR1 SGHVS, CDR2 FQNEAQ. The trim removed 8 bases at V and 3 bases at J, leaving 0 bases unmatched. CDR3 length: 11 amino acids. The CDR3 DNA is TGTGCCAGCGGGACAGAAGAGACCCAGTACTTC. This translates into CASGTEETQYF.

CDR3 in DNA: TGTGCCAGCAGCAAAGGGAGTGGGGGCGCTTCGAGCAATGAGCAGTTCTTC. Amino acids: CASSKGSGGASSNEQFF. This chain connects TRBV21-1 to TRBJ2-1; the table's D call of TRBD1 was not tested on the DNA. TRBV21-1 has pseudogene status. The CDR3 extends over 17 amino acids.

This chain links TRBV7-9 with TRBJ2-7; either TRBD1 or TRBD2 may supply D (5 bases each). The CDR3 has 15 amino acids. Germline V gene lookup returns CDR1 SEHNR and CDR2 FQNEAQ (reference sequence). V lost 5 bases to trimming and J lost 2 bases, with 16 bases between them. CDR3 in DNA: TGTGCCAGCAGCCGAGACGGTGGGGGTGCCTACGAGCAGTACTTC. The encoded protein is CASSRDGGGAYEQYF.

The CDR3, as DNA: TGCGCCAGCAGCCTCCGCGCCGGGACAGGGGCTCGGGAGCAGTACTTC. The encoded protein is CASSLRAGTGAREQYF. The V gene is TRBV4-1, the J gene TRBJ2-7, with 10 bases identical to TRBD1. The germline gives CDR1 MGHRA, CDR2 YSYEKL. The ends lost 4 bases at V and 7 bases at J; junction bases unmatched: 13. CDR3 length: 16 amino acids.

This rearrangement joins TRBV10-3 to TRBJ1-1; TRBD1 matches at 12 bases. Per the germline V gene, CDR1 is ENHRY and CDR2 is SYGVKD. The CDR3 consists of 16 residues. After removal of 4 bases from V and 5 bases from J, the junction contained 8 bases not matched to a gene. CDR3 coding DNA: TGTGCCATCAGTGGAGGGACAGGGGGCTTGGGAACTGAAGCTTTCTTT. Its translation is CAISGGTGGLGTEAFF.

The chain carries TRBV18 and TRBJ2-3; D not resolved. Germline V gene lookup returns CDR1 KGHSH and CDR2 LQKENI. The CDR3 runs 16 residues. V lost 3 bases and J lost 0, with 13 bases in between. This CDR3 reads CASSPPGAYSTDTQYF. The CDR3 region has the DNA TGTGCCAGCTCACCCCCCGGCGCGTATAGCACAGATACGCAGTATTTT.

V is TRBV6-6 and J is TRBJ2-1; a weak D match, TRBD1 (6 bases). CDR3 length equals 16 residues. Trimming took 2 bases from V and 5 from J, leaving 16 bases between them. The V gene's germline CDR1 is MNHNY and CDR2 SVGAGI (reference sequence). As DNA, the CDR3 is TGTGCCAGCAGTTACCTTCGACAGGTATCGGACAATGAGCAGTTCTTC. Translation: CASSYLRQVSDNEQFF.